The TCR beta chain under discussion was sequenced for a study of beta chain features in type 1 diabetes. Study-wide results and limits: In comparison with healthy donors, patients had naive, central memory and Treg TCRB repertoires that appeared more similar. Type 1 diabetes patients had TCRB CDR3s that were shorter (moderately but significantly so) in all four CD4+ subsets.

The authors reverse transcribed all of the isolated RNA, so sequencing captured expressed TCRB transcripts. Data came from immunoSEQ multiplex PCR; TCRdb stores just in-frame clones and leaves some out. This table holds roughly 340,000 clones, around an eighth found once. The V and J ends lost 2 bases and 2 bases respectively, with 9 bases between them. From germline, CDR1 is SGHTA and CDR2 FQGNSA. The CDR3 contains 14 residues. In its sample, this clone was seen a few times. The antigen is not known. Material for sequencing was naive CD4+ T cells from blood. The sequence derives from a woman under 30 with type 1 diabetes. V and J are TRBV7-2 and TRBJ1-1; possibly TRBD1 for D (5 bases). CDR3 protein: CASSLRQTNTEAFF. The CDR3 DNA reads TGTGCCAGCAGCTTAAGACAGACTAACACTGAAGCTTTCTTT.